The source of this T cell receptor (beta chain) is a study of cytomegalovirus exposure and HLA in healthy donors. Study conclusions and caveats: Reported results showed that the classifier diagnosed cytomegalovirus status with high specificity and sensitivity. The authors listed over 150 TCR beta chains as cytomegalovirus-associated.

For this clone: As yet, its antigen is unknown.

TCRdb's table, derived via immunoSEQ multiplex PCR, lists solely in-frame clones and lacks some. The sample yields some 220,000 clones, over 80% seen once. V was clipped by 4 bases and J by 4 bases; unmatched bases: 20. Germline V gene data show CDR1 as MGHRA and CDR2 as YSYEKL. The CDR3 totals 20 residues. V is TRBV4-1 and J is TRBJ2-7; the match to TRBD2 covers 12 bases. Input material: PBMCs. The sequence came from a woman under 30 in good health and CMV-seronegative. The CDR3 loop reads CASSLHPPLAGGPSSYEQYF. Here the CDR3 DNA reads TGCGCCAGCAGCCTGCACCCGCCCCTAGCGGGAGGGCCCTCGAGTTACGAGCAGTACTTC.